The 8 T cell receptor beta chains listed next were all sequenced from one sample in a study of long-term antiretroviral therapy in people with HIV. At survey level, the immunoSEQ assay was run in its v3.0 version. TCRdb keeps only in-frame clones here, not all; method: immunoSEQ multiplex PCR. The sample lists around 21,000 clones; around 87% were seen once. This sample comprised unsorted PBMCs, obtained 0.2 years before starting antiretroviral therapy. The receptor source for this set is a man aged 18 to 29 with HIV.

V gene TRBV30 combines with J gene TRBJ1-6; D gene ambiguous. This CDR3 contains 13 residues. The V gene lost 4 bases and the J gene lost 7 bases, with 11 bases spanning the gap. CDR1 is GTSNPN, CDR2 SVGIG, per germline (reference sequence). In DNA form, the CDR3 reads TGTGCCTGGACGGTGTCGGAGAATTCACCCCTCCACTTT. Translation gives CAWTVSENSPLHF. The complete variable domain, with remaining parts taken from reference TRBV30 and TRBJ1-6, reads SQTIHQWPATLVQPVGSPLSLECTVEGTSNPNLYWYRQAAGRGLQLLFYSVGIGQISSEVPQNLSASRPQDRQFILSSKKLLLSDSGFYLCAWTVSENSPLHFGNGTRLTVT.

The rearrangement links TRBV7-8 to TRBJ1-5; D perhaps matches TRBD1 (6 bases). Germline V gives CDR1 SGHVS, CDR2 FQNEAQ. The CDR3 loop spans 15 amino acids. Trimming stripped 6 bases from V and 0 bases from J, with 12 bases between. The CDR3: CASRDSVGSNQPQHF. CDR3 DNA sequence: TGTGCCAGCAGGGACAGCGTAGGTAGCAATCAGCCCCAGCATTTT.

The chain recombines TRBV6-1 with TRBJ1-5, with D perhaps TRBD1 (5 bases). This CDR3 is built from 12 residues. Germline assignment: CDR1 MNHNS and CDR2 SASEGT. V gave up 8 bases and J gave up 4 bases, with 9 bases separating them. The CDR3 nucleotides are TGTGCCAGCTCTCGGGGGAATCAGCCCCAGCATTTT. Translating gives CASSRGNQPQHF.

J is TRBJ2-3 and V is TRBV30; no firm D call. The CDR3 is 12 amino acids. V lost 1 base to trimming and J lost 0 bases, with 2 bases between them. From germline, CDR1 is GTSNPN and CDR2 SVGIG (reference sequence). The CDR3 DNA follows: TGTGCCTGGAGTGCCAGCACAGATACGCAGTATTTT. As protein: CAWSASTDTQYF.

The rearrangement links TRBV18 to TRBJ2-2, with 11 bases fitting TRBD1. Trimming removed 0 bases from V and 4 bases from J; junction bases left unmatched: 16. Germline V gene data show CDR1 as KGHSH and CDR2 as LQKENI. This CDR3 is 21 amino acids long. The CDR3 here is CASSPPMFRTGGPTGTGELFF. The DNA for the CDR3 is TGTGCCAGCTCACCACCGATGTTTAGGACAGGGGGCCCTACCGGCACCGGGGAGCTGTTTTTT.

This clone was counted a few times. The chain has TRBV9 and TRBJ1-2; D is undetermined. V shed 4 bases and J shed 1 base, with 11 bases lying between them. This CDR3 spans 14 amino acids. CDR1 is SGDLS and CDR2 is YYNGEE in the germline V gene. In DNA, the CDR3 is TGTGCCAGCAGCCCCGAGACGGTTAACTATGGCTACACCTTC. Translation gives CASSPETVNYGYTF.

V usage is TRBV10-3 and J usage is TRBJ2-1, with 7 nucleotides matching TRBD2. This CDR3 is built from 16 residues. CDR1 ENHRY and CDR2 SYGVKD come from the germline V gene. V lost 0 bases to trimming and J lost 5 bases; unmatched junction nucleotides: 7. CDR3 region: CAISESTGRGDNEQFF. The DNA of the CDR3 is TGTGCCATCAGTGAGTCGACCGGACGGGGGGACAATGAGCAGTTCTTC.

This CDR3 is CASSLSAGLTYEQYF. The DNA of the CDR3 is TGTGCCAGCAGCTTATCAGCGGGGCTAACCTACGAGCAGTACTTC. V gene TRBV11-1 combines with J gene TRBJ2-7; 7 bases are shared with TRBD2. Germline CDR1 SGHAT, CDR2 FQDESV (reference sequence). There are 15 residues in the CDR3. V dropped 2 bases and J dropped 2; count of bases not matched to a gene: 6.